The 26 T cell receptor beta chains reported below all come from one sample, sequenced in a study of blood T cells in healthy people across ages (dated by TCRdb to between 2015 and 2017). The library was generated by 5' RACE. The data were produced on an Illumina HiSeq 2500. A second roughly 6 to 12 cycle PCR used a sample-barcoded 5' primer and a J-beta primer mix. Starting from the raw public reads, TCRdb applied fastp trimming at Q25, assembled clones with MiXCR and retained in-frame beta chains. Rows are unified per CDR3 protein, each entry keeping the most common DNA and genes. This sample is represented by some 850,000 distinct CDR3 sequences; 25% to 30% of them were singletons. The ten most abundant clones make up 3% of the sample. These data also featured in a second study, about T cells of mothers and their children.

Source material: blood. The receptors come from a boy between 10 and 17 years old in good health.

The rearrangement links TRBV12-3 or TRBV12-4 to TRBJ2-5; 8 bases align to TRBD2. The CDR3 is made up of 18 amino acids. After removal of 4 bases from V and 1 base from J, the junction contained 14 bases not matched to a gene. The CDR3 nucleotides read TGTGCCAGCAGTTCGGCGCTTTGGGGCGGGGGGACCCAAGAGACCCAGTACTTC. This codes for CASSSALWGGGTQETQYF.

The table lists this clonotype with a few counts. CDR3 residues: CASSRGQTPNTEAFF. DNA of the CDR3: TGTGCCAGCTCGCGGGGACAGACCCCGAACACTGAAGCTTTCTTT. This chain joins TRBV18 and TRBJ1-1; 7 positions match TRBD1. In germline, CDR1 is KGHSH, CDR2 LQKENI. The CDR3 length is 15 residues. J lost 1 base, V lost 6 bases, and 8 bases had no gene match.

CDR3 sequence reads: CASSSGTRSPQETQYF. Written as DNA, the CDR3 is TGTGCCAGCAGTTCTGGGACTAGATCACCACAAGAGACCCAGTACTTC. The V call is TRBV28, the J call TRBJ2-5, with 8 nucleotides matching TRBD2. Germline values: CDR1 MDHEN, CDR2 SYDVKM. J gave up 2 bases and V 4 bases, and 9 bases lay outside the gene matches. This CDR3 has 16 amino acids.

The V call is TRBV2, the J call TRBJ2-5; 7 bases match TRBD2. The V and J ends lost 3 bases and 3 bases, in that order; junction bases with no gene match: 4. Per germline, CDR1 SNHLY and CDR2 FYNNEI. This CDR3 region has 14 residues. The CDR3 DNA reads TGTGCCAGCAGTGAGTCGAGCGGGAAAGAGACCCAGTACTTC. Its protein is CASSESSGKETQYF.

A few counts support this clonotype. The chain is built from TRBV7-8 and TRBJ2-5; possibly TRBD2 for D (6 bases). In germline, CDR1 is SGHVS, CDR2 FQNEAQ. CDR3 size: 15 residues. V lost 5 bases and J lost 9, with 22 bases in between. The CDR3 DNA reads TGTGCCAGCAGCCCCCAGACTAGTCCCCCCGCGGCCCAGTACTTC. Amino acid sequence: CASSPQTSPPAAQYF.

This rearrangement joins TRBV4-1 to TRBJ1-1; no clear D. V was trimmed by 4 bases and J by 4 bases, leaving 13 bases between them. CDR3 size: 14 residues. Germline lookup yields CDR1 MGHRA and CDR2 YSYEKL. The chain's CDR3 is CASSLLETATEAFF. The CDR3 DNA reads as TGCGCCAGCAGCCTATTGGAAACGGCCACTGAAGCTTTCTTT.

The V call is TRBV5-1, the J call TRBJ2-5, with D perhaps matching TRBD1 (6 bases). There are 13 residues in the CDR3. Germline V CDR1 and CDR2: SGHRS, YFSETQ. V gave up 6 bases and J gave up 1 base, with 10 bases separating them. CDR3 sequence (DNA): TGCGCCAGCAAAAACAGGGTCCAAGAGACCCAGTACTTC. Translating gives CASKNRVQETQYF.

This clonotype appeared once. An end of the junction differs from the germline gene, which may be a read error. V gene TRBV20-1 combines with J gene TRBJ2-5; possibly TRBD2 for D (6 bases). Germline V gene data show CDR1 as DFQATT and CDR2 as SNEGSKA (reference sequence). The CDR3 is made up of 14 amino acids. The CDR3 nucleotides read TGCAGTGCTTACCCGGGACTTAAATACAATGAGCAATTCTTC. It yields the protein CSAYPGLKYNEQFF.

This sequence joins TRBV5-1 and TRBJ2-1; TRBD2 aligns across 9 bases. V was pared by 1 base and J by 8 bases, with 4 bases of the junction left unmatched. The CDR3 loop spans 14 amino acids. CDR1 and CDR2 from the germline V gene are SGHRS and YFSETQ. CDR3 residues: CASSLLAGLDEQFF. CDR3 DNA: TGCGCCAGCAGCTTGCTAGCGGGGCTGGATGAGCAGTTCTTC.

The J gene is TRBJ2-7, the V gene TRBV5-5, with D perhaps TRBD1 (6 bases). Germline values: CDR1 SGHKS, CDR2 YYEKEE (reference sequence). CDR3 length equals 12 residues. The V gene lost 5 bases and the J gene lost 3 bases, with 9 bases spanning the gap. CDR3 coding DNA: TGTGCCAGCAGGCTGGACAGCTACGAGCAGTACTTC. Amino acids: CASRLDSYEQYF.

V and J are TRBV12-3 or TRBV12-4 and TRBJ2-1; 16 bases map to TRBD2. Trimming took 7 bases from V and 9 from J; bases not matched to a gene: 6. The CDR3 runs to 15 residues. CDR3: CASTGTSGGASEQFF. CDR3 bases: TGTGCCAGCACCGGGACTAGCGGGGGGGCCTCTGAGCAGTTCTTC.

This clonotype was detected a few times. The chain is built from TRBV4-1 and TRBJ1-6; D unclear. Germline loops: CDR1 MGHRA, CDR2 YSYEKL. V lost 1 base and J 5 bases, leaving 12 bases between the germline ends. The CDR3 runs 16 residues. The CDR3 nucleotides read TGCGCCAGCAGCCAAGCACCGGGCGCCAATAATTCACCCCTCCACTTT. It encodes CASSQAPGANNSPLHF.

This clonotype was found a few times. V is TRBV29-1 and J is TRBJ2-3, with a weak D call TRBD2 (5 bases). The CDR3 sequence is 13 residues long. V lost 6 bases to trimming and J lost 1 base, with 11 bases between them. Germline V gene lookup returns CDR1 SQVTM and CDR2 ANQGSEA. This CDR3 is CSVRGLGTDTQYF. DNA for the CDR3: TGCAGCGTCCGAGGGTTAGGCACAGATACGCAGTATTTT.

The sample holds a few counts of this clonotype. This chain connects TRBV29-1 to TRBJ2-5; no clear D gene. The DNA end favors TRBJ2-7, so the J call may be wrong. This CDR3 spans 13 amino acids. Germline V lookup: CDR1 SQVTM, CDR2 ANQGSEA. CDR3 sequence reads: CSVEGRATHEQYF. The CDR3 DNA sequence: TGCAGCGTTGAAGGCCGGGCAACCCACGAGCAGTACTTC.

V and J are TRBV6-5 and TRBJ1-1, with unresolved D. Trimming stripped 2 bases from V and 0 bases from J, with 10 bases between. Germline loops: CDR1 MNHEY, CDR2 SVGAGI. The CDR3 length is 15 residues. CDR3 in amino acids: CASSYAGTLNTEAFF. The CDR3 DNA follows: TGTGCCAGCAGTTACGCCGGAACATTGAACACTGAAGCTTTCTTT.

This clonotype was counted only a few times. The chain is built from TRBV7-9 and TRBJ1-3; TRBD1 might be the D (5 bases). V was trimmed by 6 bases and J by 0 bases, leaving 12 bases between them. Per the germline V gene, CDR1 is SEHNR and CDR2 is FQNEAQ (reference sequence). This CDR3 region has 15 residues. CDR3 nucleotides: TGTGCCAGCAGGTCGACAGTGATCTCTGGAAACACCATATATTTT. It specifies CASRSTVISGNTIYF.

The chain uses TRBV12-3 or TRBV12-4 and TRBJ2-5; D is perhaps TRBD2 (5 bases). The tail of the sequence fits TRBJ2-1 better, so the J call may be wrong. The CDR3 has 13 residues. The CDR3 sequence is CASSWERYNEQFF. In nucleotides, the CDR3 is TGTGCCAGCAGTTGGGAGCGGTACAATGAGCAGTTCTTC.

As concerns this clonotype: One end of the junction does not line up with germline, which may come from a read error. The chain couples TRBV6-1 to TRBJ2-2; D is possibly TRBD1 (6 bases). The CDR3 extends over 14 amino acids. Germline V gives CDR1 MNHNS, CDR2 SASEGT. CDR3 protein: CVSTRTDHTGELFF. CDR3 sequence (DNA): TGTGTCAGCACCCGGACAGACCACACCGGGGAGCTGTTTTTT.

This clonotype was observed a few times. The V and J genes are TRBV29-1 and TRBJ2-7; unclear D gene. V lost 3 bases and J lost 4, with 13 bases in between. The CDR3 is 13 amino acids. Germline V gene data show CDR1 as SQVTM and CDR2 as ANQGSEA. The CDR3 sequence is CSVDVGPLYEQYF. The DNA for the CDR3 is TGCAGCGTTGACGTCGGCCCCCTATACGAGCAGTACTTC.

This clonotype appeared a few times. V and J are TRBV28 and TRBJ2-5, with 7 positions matching TRBD1. J was trimmed by 2 bases and V by 8 bases; bases with no gene match: 5. CDR3 length equals 13 residues. Germline-derived CDR1 and CDR2 are MDHEN and SYDVKM. Here the CDR3 reads CASGTGAQETQYF. The CDR3 DNA reads TGTGCCAGCGGAACAGGGGCTCAAGAGACCCAGTACTTC.

J is TRBJ1-2 and V is TRBV7-9, with D possibly TRBD1 on 6 matching bases. The CDR3 is 14 amino acids. V was trimmed by 6 bases and J by 3 bases, leaving 14 bases between them. CDR1 is SEHNR and CDR2 is FQNEAQ in the germline V gene (reference sequence). For the CDR3, the DNA is TGTGCCAGCAGTCAGGAGGGGGACTACTATGGCTACACCTTC. This translates into CASSQEGDYYGYTF.

The rearrangement uses TRBV6-6 and TRBJ2-3; tentatively, D is TRBD1 (6 bases). The germline CDR1 and CDR2 sequences are MNHNY and SVGAGI (reference sequence). V was shortened by 2 bases and J by 5 bases, with 14 bases between the two germline ends. This CDR3 is built from 15 residues. In DNA form, the CDR3 reads TGTGCCAGCAGTTACGTCCCGGAAGGGGGAGATACGCAGTATTTT. Its translation is CASSYVPEGGDTQYF.

The V call is TRBV10-2, the J call TRBJ1-5; 9 bases map to TRBD1. V was pared by 5 bases and J by 5 bases, with 10 bases of the junction left unmatched. The CDR3 length is 16 residues. Germline V CDR1 and CDR2: WSHSY, SAAADI. CDR3 coding DNA: TGCGCCAGCAGTCCGACACAGGGGGCTACCTATCAGCCCCAGCATTTT. It translates to CASSPTQGATYQPQHF.

The rearrangement joins TRBV7-9 to TRBJ1-4; 7 nucleotides agree with TRBD1. Germline CDR1 SEHNR, CDR2 FQNEAQ (reference sequence). With V trimmed by 5 bases and J by 8 bases, 8 bases remained unmatched. This CDR3 is built from 14 residues. The CDR3: CASSDRQGSEKLFF. CDR3 nucleotides: TGTGCCAGCAGCGATCGACAGGGTTCGGAAAAACTGTTTTTT.

This clonotype was seen a handful of times. J is TRBJ2-2 and V is TRBV19, with D possibly TRBD2 on 6 matching bases. V lost 3 bases and J 2 bases, leaving 10 bases between the germline ends. This CDR3 spans 15 amino acids. Germline CDR1 is LNHDA and CDR2 is SQIVND (reference sequence). CDR3 coding DNA: TGTGCCAGTAGTATGGGAGGACGTAACACCGGGGAGCTGTTTTTT. It yields the protein CASSMGGRNTGELFF.

The chain uses TRBV20-1 and TRBJ1-2; D is perhaps TRBD1 (6 bases). The CDR3 runs to 14 residues. The V and J ends lost 4 bases and 2 bases respectively, with 14 bases between them. Germline loops: CDR1 DFQATT, CDR2 SNEGSKA (reference sequence). The chain's CDR3 is CSATPGHKNYGYTF. The CDR3 DNA is TGCAGTGCTACACCGGGACATAAAAACTATGGCTACACCTTC.